The subject of this entry is one TCR beta chain. Antigen unknown. TCRdb's copy holds only in-frame clones and misses some; the assay was immunoSEQ multiplex PCR. The profile covers about 65,000 clones, with more than 75% appearing a single time and about 4% taken by the ten largest. The sample is drawn from a study of a mutant IDH1 vaccine in newly diagnosed glioma. The junction had 7 bases not matched to a gene; V was cut back by 0 bases and J by 5 bases. Per germline, CDR1 MNHEY and CDR2 SVGAGI. The CDR3 spans 16 residues. Regarding time point: week 23, last vaccination. What each vaccine dose contained was 300 ug of mutant IDH1 20-mer peptide, accompanied by topical imiquimod.

This sequence joins TRBV6-5 and TRBJ2-3; 8 nucleotides line up with TRBD2. Sequenced material: PBMCs, taken from a glioma patient whose treatment included an IDH1 peptide vaccine. This sequence originates from a young man with glioma. The CDR3 spells CASSYSIGGGGDTQYF. The CDR3 DNA reads TGTGCCAGCAGTTACTCTATCGGGGGGGGCGGAGATACGCAGTATTTT.